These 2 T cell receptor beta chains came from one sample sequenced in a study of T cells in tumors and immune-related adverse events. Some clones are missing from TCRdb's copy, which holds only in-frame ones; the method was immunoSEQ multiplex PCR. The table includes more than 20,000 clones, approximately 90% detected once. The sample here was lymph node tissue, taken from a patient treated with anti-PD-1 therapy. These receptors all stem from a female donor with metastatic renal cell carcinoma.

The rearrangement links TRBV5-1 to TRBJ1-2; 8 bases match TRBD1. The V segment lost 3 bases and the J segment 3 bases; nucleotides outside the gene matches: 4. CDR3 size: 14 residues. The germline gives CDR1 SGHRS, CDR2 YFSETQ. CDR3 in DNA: TGCGCCAGCAGCTCCACAGGGGGGGACTATGGCTACACCTTC. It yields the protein CASSSTGGDYGYTF.

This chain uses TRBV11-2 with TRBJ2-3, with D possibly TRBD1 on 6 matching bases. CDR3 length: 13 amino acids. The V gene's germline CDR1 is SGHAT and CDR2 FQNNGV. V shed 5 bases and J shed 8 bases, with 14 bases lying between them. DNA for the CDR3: TGTGCCAGCAGCCCGACCACACAGGGTACGCAGTATTTT. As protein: CASSPTTQGTQYF.